Following are 31 T cell receptor beta chains from one sample sequenced in a study of T-cell reconstitution after alpha-beta-depleted transplantation in children. Unique molecular identifiers were used in preparing the TCRbeta library. One entry per CDR3 protein, called by TCRdb with MiXCR from the PCR reads. The sample includes approximately 800,000 distinct CDR3 sequences, roughly 15% of them seen just once. The specimen comprised PBMCs, mostly from graft donor cells, sampled 360 days after TCRalphabeta/CD19-depleted stem cell transplant. The receptors come from a male patient under 18 who had a stem cell transplant for acute lymphoblastic leukemia, so the T cells may come from the graft donor.

A few counts support this clonotype. V is TRBV15 and J is TRBJ2-7; 9 bases match TRBD1. The CDR3 is made up of 16 amino acids. Germline loops: CDR1 LNHNV, CDR2 YYDKDF (reference sequence). The junction had 7 bases not matched to a gene; V was cut back by 2 bases and J by 2 bases. The CDR3 coding sequence is TGTGCCACCAGCAGAACTGCAGGGACAGGGACCTACGAGCAGTACTTC. It yields the protein CATSRTAGTGTYEQYF.

In this sample, this clonotype turned up a few times. This chain joins TRBV9 and TRBJ2-3, with a weak D call TRBD2 (7 bases). CDR1 is SGDLS, CDR2 YYNGEE, per germline. V was cut by 4 bases and J by 7 bases, with 31 bases left in between. The CDR3 contains 19 residues. The CDR3 region has the DNA TGTGCCAGCAGCCAACGAAGGGGGGCTAGCGGAGGGGTTTCATATACGCAGTATTTT. Its protein is CASSQRRGASGGVSYTQYF.

This clonotype was counted a few times. The CDR3 here is CASSLVAGNRYREKLFF. CDR3 nucleotide sequence: TGTGCCAGCAGCTTAGTAGCGGGGAACCGGTACAGGGAAAAACTGTTTTTT. The chain joins TRBV7-6 to TRBJ1-4; possibly TRBD1 for D (5 bases). Germline CDR1 SGHVS, CDR2 FNYEAQ. V was trimmed by 1 base and J by 8 bases, leaving 20 bases between them. The CDR3 sequence is 17 residues long.

In this sample, this clonotype turned up many times. The chain joins TRBV2 to TRBJ1-5; TRBD1 aligns across 8 bases. The CDR3 sequence is 15 residues long. Per germline, CDR1 SNHLY and CDR2 FYNNEI. V lost 3 bases and J lost 5; bases outside the gene matches: 6. CDR3 DNA sequence: TGTGCCAGCAGTGACGATCAGGGGGCACATCAGCCCCAGCATTTT. It yields the protein CASSDDQGAHQPQHF.

This clonotype was seen a single time. CDR3 residues: CASSPDFYRFNEKLFF. The CDR3 DNA reads as TGTGCCAGCTCACCTGACTTCTACCGATTTAATGAAAAACTGTTTTTT. This chain links TRBV18 with TRBJ1-4; no clear D. This CDR3 comprises 16 residues. V dropped 3 bases and J dropped 4 bases, with 15 bases sitting between them. Germline V CDR1 and CDR2: KGHSH, LQKENI.

This clonotype was seen more than once but under ten times. V and J are TRBV7-9 and TRBJ2-3; the D call may be TRBD1 or TRBD2 (5 bases each). The CDR3 consists of 15 residues. Trimming took 3 bases from V and 2 from J, leaving 12 bases between them. Germline V lookup: CDR1 SEHNR, CDR2 FQNEAQ (reference sequence). CDR3 sequence reads: CASSFRDGATDTQYF. CDR3 DNA: TGTGCCAGCAGCTTTAGGGACGGGGCCACAGATACGCAGTATTTT. Supplemented by reference TRBV7-9 and TRBJ2-3, the full variable domain reads DTGVSQNPRHKITKRGQNVTFRCDPISEHNRLYWYRQTLGQGPEFLTYFQNEAQLEKSRLLSDRFSAERPKGSFSTLEIQRTEQGDSAMYLCASSFRDGATDTQYFGPGTRLTVL.

V is TRBV20-1 and J is TRBJ2-4; tentatively, D is TRBD2 (6 bases). The germline gives CDR1 DFQATT, CDR2 SNEGSKA (reference sequence). The length of the CDR3 is 15 residues. Between the trimmed V and J ends, which lost 3 bases and 0 bases, there was a span of 12 bases. The CDR3 DNA sequence: TGCAGTGCTAGGGTCCTAGCGCGAGCCAAAAACATTCAGTACTTC. Residues: CSARVLARAKNIQYF.

This clonotype occurred many times. The chain has TRBV10-3 and TRBJ2-5; possibly TRBD2 for D (6 bases). The CDR3 is 12 amino acids. Trimming left V 2 bases short and J 5 bases short, with 6 bases between. Germline values: CDR1 ENHRY, CDR2 SYGVKD. The CDR3 DNA reads TGTGCCATCAGTGAGGGAGGGGAGACCCAGTACTTC. It encodes CAISEGGETQYF.

The V gene is TRBV12-3 or TRBV12-4, the J gene TRBJ2-7, with D possibly TRBD2 on 5 matching bases. Trimming shortened V by 0 bases and J by 5 bases, and 14 bases separated the two germline ends. This CDR3 contains 15 residues. CDR3 loop: CASSLARAGLNEQYF. The CDR3, as DNA: TGTGCCAGCAGTTTAGCGCGTGCGGGCCTCAACGAGCAGTACTTC.

This chain uses TRBV9 with TRBJ2-3, with unresolved D. V shed 0 bases and J shed 6 bases, with 8 bases lying between them. The CDR3 spans 13 residues. Germline V lookup: CDR1 SGDLS, CDR2 YYNGEE. The CDR3 region is CASSVATLDTQYF. CDR3 DNA sequence: TGTGCCAGCAGCGTAGCTACGTTGGATACGCAGTATTTT.

This clonotype was seen a handful of times. This rearrangement joins TRBV25-1 to TRBJ1-3; D may be TRBD1 (6 bases). Trimming pared 8 bases from V and 4 bases from J, leaving 21 bases between. Germline loops: CDR1 MGHDK, CDR2 SYGVNS. The CDR3 runs to 16 residues. CDR3 loop: CASQWTQGRPGNTIYF. DNA for the CDR3: TGTGCCAGCCAGTGGACTCAGGGGAGGCCAGGAAACACCATATATTTT.

The chain employs TRBV4-1 and TRBJ2-7, with D possibly TRBD1 on 5 matching bases. V was trimmed by 2 bases and J by 10 bases, leaving 12 bases between them. There are 12 residues in the CDR3. Germline lookup yields CDR1 MGHRA and CDR2 YSYEKL. CDR3 DNA: TGCGCCAGCAGCCAAAACCAGGGCGAACAGTACTTC. Amino acid sequence: CASSQNQGEQYF.

This clonotype came up many times. The chain employs TRBV6-1 and TRBJ2-7; D is perhaps TRBD2 (6 bases). The CDR3 runs 14 residues. Germline V gene data show CDR1 as MNHNS and CDR2 as SASEGT. V lost 4 bases and J 7 bases, leaving 17 bases between the germline ends. This chain's CDR3 is CASSAGLRVGEQYF. The CDR3 DNA reads TGTGCCAGCAGTGCGGGACTGAGGGTCGGGGAGCAGTACTTC.

The chain employs TRBV5-4 and TRBJ2-7; TRBD2 is a possible D gene (6 bases). The germline V gene has CDR1 SGHNT and CDR2 YYREEE (reference sequence). This CDR3 is built from 14 residues. V dropped 4 bases and J dropped 5 bases, with 16 bases sitting between them. The CDR3 reads CASSQISSANEQYF. The CDR3 DNA sequence: TGTGCCAGCAGCCAAATCTCTAGCGCTAACGAGCAGTACTTC.

The CDR3 loop reads CASSQDTTSGYEQYF. CDR3 bases: TGTGCCAGCAGCCAAGACACGACTAGCGGCTACGAGCAGTACTTC. The V gene is TRBV3-1, the J gene TRBJ2-7; 9 bases align to TRBD2. Germline V gives CDR1 LGHDT, CDR2 YNNKEL (reference sequence). The V gene end was trimmed by 0 bases and the J gene end by 3 bases; junction bases not matched to a gene: 3. The CDR3 runs 15 residues.

This clonotype was detected a few times. V is TRBV15 and J is TRBJ1-5, with unresolved D. There are 14 residues in the CDR3. V shed 0 bases and J shed 8 bases, with 11 bases lying between them. Germline V gene lookup returns CDR1 LNHNV and CDR2 YYDKDF (reference sequence). Here the CDR3 reads CATSRERLMEPQHF. CDR3 bases: TGTGCCACCAGCAGAGAAAGGTTGATGGAGCCCCAGCATTTT.

This clonotype was counted at least ten times. The chain carries TRBV12-3 or TRBV12-4 and TRBJ1-1; TRBD1 matches 7 bases. This CDR3 spans 15 amino acids. The ends lost 2 bases at V and 1 base at J; junction bases unmatched: 4. CDR3 DNA sequence: TGTGCCAGCAGTTTAAGCAGGGGGGGGAACACTGAAGCTTTCTTT. Residues: CASSLSRGGNTEAFF.

This clonotype was observed a few times. The chain couples TRBV10-3 to TRBJ2-7; D uncertain. Trimming took off 3 bases at V and 2 bases at J, with 11 bases between the two ends. The length of the CDR3 is 14 residues. Looked up from germline, CDR1 is ENHRY and CDR2 is SYGVKD. This CDR3 reads CAISDPPTAYEQYF. Written as DNA, the CDR3 is TGTGCCATCAGTGACCCCCCCACGGCCTACGAGCAGTACTTC.

The chain links TRBV27 to TRBJ1-1, with TRBD1 identical over 7 bases. J was trimmed by 1 base and V by 5 bases; bases with no gene match: 7. CDR1 MNHEY and CDR2 SMNVEV come from the germline V gene (reference sequence). The CDR3 loop spans 15 amino acids. The CDR3 loop reads CASSKQGVRNTEAFF. CDR3 DNA: TGTGCCAGCAGTAAGCAGGGGGTCCGGAACACTGAAGCTTTCTTT.

A note on this clonotype: Mismatch with germline at one junction end may stem from a read error. This rearrangement joins TRBV5-1 to TRBJ1-3; D gene ambiguous. The germline CDR1 and CDR2 sequences are SGHRS and YFSETQ. This CDR3 contains 16 residues. This CDR3 reads CASSSENRSYGSTIYF. DNA for the CDR3: TGCGCCAGCAGCTCCGAAAATCGATCATATGGAAGCACCATATATTTT.

The V gene is TRBV14, the J gene TRBJ1-1; D not resolved. The V and J ends lost 3 bases and 0 bases respectively, with 8 bases between them. The CDR3 extends over 14 amino acids. The germline CDR1 and CDR2 sequences are SGHDN and FVKESK. The CDR3 bases are TGTGCCAGCAGCCACGGCTTGATGAACACTGAAGCTTTCTTT. Translated, it gives CASSHGLMNTEAFF.

The rearrangement joins TRBV5-1 to TRBJ2-5, with D unclear. This CDR3 is built from 15 residues. V dropped 0 bases and J dropped 4 bases, with 13 bases sitting between them. The germline gives CDR1 SGHRS, CDR2 YFSETQ. The DNA of the CDR3 is TGCGCCAGCAGCTTGGCCGGGTGGAATGGAGAGACCCAGTACTTC. Translated: CASSLAGWNGETQYF.

This clonotype was seen a handful of times. The V and J genes are TRBV6-5 and TRBJ1-2, with D maybe TRBD1 (5 bases). CDR3 size: 12 residues. Trimming shortened V by 4 bases and J by 8 bases, and 11 bases separated the two germline ends. Germline lookup yields CDR1 MNHEY and CDR2 SVGAGI. The CDR3 here is CASSSGGEGYTF. The CDR3 DNA is TGTGCCAGCAGTTCCGGGGGGGAAGGCTACACCTTC.

The chain has TRBV12-3 or TRBV12-4 and TRBJ2-3, with 9 bases lining up with TRBD2. The CDR3 totals 15 residues. The trim removed 7 bases at V and 2 bases at J, leaving 7 bases unmatched. The CDR3: CASTLRTSATDTQYF. As DNA, the CDR3 is TGTGCCAGCACCCTACGGACTAGCGCCACAGATACGCAGTATTTT.

The rearrangement joins TRBV7-6 to TRBJ2-3; D perhaps matches TRBD2 (6 bases). The CDR3 is 15 amino acids. V was trimmed by 2 bases and J by 2 bases, leaving 11 bases between them. CDR1 and CDR2 from the germline V gene are SGHVS and FNYEAQ. The CDR3 sequence: CASSLSLATTDTQYF. The DNA of the CDR3 is TGTGCCAGCAGCTTAAGCCTAGCGACCACAGATACGCAGTATTTT.

This clonotype came up many times. V usage is TRBV12-3 or TRBV12-4 and J usage is TRBJ1-1, with D tentatively TRBD1 (5 bases). V shed 2 bases and J shed 4 bases, with 8 bases lying between them. This CDR3 has 13 residues. CDR3 nucleotide sequence: TGTGCCAGCAGTTTACTGGGACCCACTGAAGCTTTCTTT. It codes for CASSLLGPTEAFF.

The chain joins TRBV5-1 to TRBJ2-2; tentatively, D is TRBD1 or TRBD2 (5 bases each). This CDR3 region has 15 residues. V lost 2 bases, J lost 5 bases, and 13 bases lay in between. Germline CDR1 and CDR2: SGHRS and YFSETQ. CDR3 DNA: TGCGCCAGCAGCTTCGCACCAGGGACGACCGGGGAGCTGTTTTTT. Amino acid sequence: CASSFAPGTTGELFF.

This clonotype was counted only a few times. V is TRBV9 and J is TRBJ2-7; D is ambiguous. The V gene's germline CDR1 is SGDLS and CDR2 YYNGEE. Trimming stripped 0 bases from V and 5 bases from J, with 6 bases between. This CDR3 is 12 amino acids long. The CDR3 here is CASSVGPDEQYF. The CDR3, as DNA: TGTGCCAGCAGCGTAGGCCCCGACGAGCAGTACTTC.

This clonotype turned up a few times. The CDR3 spells CASSSDRGDYGYTF. CDR3 DNA sequence: TGTGCCAGCAGCTCTGACAGGGGGGACTATGGCTACACCTTC. The rearrangement joins TRBV7-2 to TRBJ1-2; 9 nucleotides match TRBD1. The V gene's germline CDR1 is SGHTA and CDR2 FQGNSA. The CDR3 is 14 residues long. With 4 bases clipped from V and 3 bases from J, the junction kept 3 bases outside the gene matches.

This clonotype was seen a few times. V usage is TRBV20-1 and J usage is TRBJ1-2; D call uncertain. V dropped 1 base and J dropped 3 bases, with 12 bases sitting between them. The CDR3 loop spans 14 amino acids. The germline V gene encodes CDR1 DFQATT and CDR2 SNEGSKA (reference sequence). For the CDR3, the DNA is TGCAGTGCTAGAGGACATGAGGTTGACTATGGCTACACCTTC. This sequence encodes CSARGHEVDYGYTF.

This clonotype was counted many times. The V and J genes are TRBV10-3 and TRBJ2-3, with TRBD2 identical over 7 bases. There are 16 residues in the CDR3. Germline values: CDR1 ENHRY, CDR2 SYGVKD. J gave up 2 bases and V 4 bases, and 9 bases lay outside the gene matches. CDR3 residues: CAISGNRDYLTDTQYF. In nucleotides, the CDR3 is TGTGCCATCAGTGGCAACCGGGACTACCTCACAGATACGCAGTATTTT.